Shown below are 10 T cell receptor beta chains from a single sample sequenced in a study of shared clonotypes between healthy human individuals. Some clones are missing from TCRdb's copy, which holds only in-frame ones; the method was immunoSEQ multiplex PCR. The sample has around 510,000 clones; 90% to 97% are singletons. The sample comprised naive CD4+ T cells sorted from blood. Subset indicated: CD45RA+ positively selected. The receptors come from a woman aged 25 to 39 in good health.

V is TRBV9 and J is TRBJ2-2; TRBD1 agrees at 8 bases. There are 15 residues in the CDR3. Germline loops: CDR1 SGDLS, CDR2 YYNGEE. Unmatched junction bases numbered 4, after V lost 2 bases and J lost 4 bases. Here the CDR3 reads CASSVAGGGTGELFF. The CDR3 DNA is TGTGCCAGCAGCGTGGCAGGGGGCGGCACCGGGGAGCTGTTTTTT.

This chain links TRBV19 with TRBJ1-2, with 8 bases aligning to TRBD1. J gave up 6 bases and V 9 bases, and 15 bases lay outside the gene matches. The CDR3 has 15 residues. Germline loops: CDR1 LNHDA, CDR2 SQIVND (reference sequence). The CDR3 DNA reads as TGTGCCAGCCACACCACGTTGGGGACAGGTCATGGCTACACCTTC. It specifies CASHTTLGTGHGYTF. The full variable domain, with the rest looked up from reference TRBV19 and TRBJ1-2, is DGGITQSPKYLFRKEGQNVTLSCEQNLNHDAMYWYRQDPGQGLRLIYYSQIVNDFQKGDIAEGYSVSREKKESFPLTVTSAQKNPTAFYLCASHTTLGTGHGYTFGSGTRLTVV.

J is TRBJ2-7 and V is TRBV18, with 8 bases lining up with TRBD2. CDR3 size: 16 residues. Germline CDR1 KGHSH, CDR2 LQKENI. J gave up 1 base and V 3 bases, and 8 bases lay outside the gene matches. The CDR3 DNA follows: TGTGCCAGCTCACCTAGATCTAGCGGGCCATCCTACGAGCAGTACTTC. It translates to CASSPRSSGPSYEQYF.

DNA of the CDR3: TGTGCCAGCAGTTTGGACAGGCGGAACACCGGGGAGCTGTTTTTT. It yields the protein CASSLDRRNTGELFF. The rearrangement uses TRBV28 and TRBJ2-2; 7 bases are a match to TRBD1. Germline CDR1 reads MDHEN; CDR2 reads SYDVKM. This CDR3 has 15 residues. The junction had 2 bases not matched to a gene; V was cut back by 3 bases and J by 1 base.

A single count supports this clone. The chain recombines TRBV18 with TRBJ1-1; 9 bases align to TRBD1. The germline CDR1 and CDR2 sequences are KGHSH and LQKENI. CDR3 size: 16 residues. The V and J ends lost 3 bases and 4 bases, in that order; junction bases with no gene match: 9. This chain's CDR3 is CASSPGTGGLGTEAFF. CDR3 sequence (DNA): TGTGCCAGCTCACCTGGCACAGGGGGCCTAGGCACTGAAGCTTTCTTT.

The chain has TRBV5-1 and TRBJ1-1; D not certain. V was trimmed by 3 bases and J by 6 bases, leaving 30 bases between them. The CDR3 loop spans 19 amino acids. The germline V gene has CDR1 SGHRS and CDR2 YFSETQ. CDR3 protein: CASSSVGGGSTSLGAEAFF. DNA of the CDR3: TGCGCCAGCAGCTCGGTAGGAGGAGGATCCACCAGCCTAGGCGCTGAAGCTTTCTTT. Combining the CDR3 with reference TRBV5-1 and TRBJ1-1 gives the whole variable domain KAGVTQTPRYLIKTRGQQVTLSCSPISGHRSVSWYQQTPGQGLQFLFEYFSETQRNKGNFPGRFSGRQFSNSRSEMNVSTLELGDSALYLCASSSVGGGSTSLGAEAFFGQGTRLTVV.

The CDR3: CASSLAGRESYEQYF. CDR3 coding DNA: TGTGCCAGCAGCCTCGCAGGGCGGGAGTCCTACGAGCAGTACTTC. This chain links TRBV11-2 with TRBJ2-7; 7 nucleotides align to TRBD2. The V gene end was trimmed by 5 bases and the J gene end by 1 base; junction bases not matched to a gene: 8. Germline CDR1 and CDR2: SGHAT and FQNNGV. The CDR3 runs to 15 residues.

This rearrangement joins TRBV4-1 to TRBJ2-4; 11 nucleotides match TRBD2. Looked up from germline, CDR1 is MGHRA and CDR2 is YSYEKL. J was trimmed by 6 bases and V by 3 bases; bases with no gene match: 7. The CDR3 contains 16 residues. This CDR3 reads CASSQQLAGAPNIQYF. DNA for the CDR3: TGCGCCAGCAGCCAGCAACTAGCGGGAGCCCCAAACATTCAGTACTTC.

The J gene is TRBJ2-7, the V gene TRBV28, with 9 bases identical to TRBD2. V shed 4 bases, J shed 3 bases, and the junction held 7 bases outside the gene matches. Germline values: CDR1 MDHEN, CDR2 SYDVKM. The CDR3 totals 15 residues. This CDR3 reads CASSSTSGIGYEQYF. The CDR3 DNA is TGTGCCAGCAGTTCGACTAGCGGAATTGGCTACGAGCAGTACTTC. The variable domain in full, with the rest retrieved from reference TRBV28 and TRBJ2-7, is DVKVTQSSRYLVKRTGEKVFLECVQDMDHENMFWYRQDPGLGLRLIYFSYDVKMKEKGDIPEGYSVSREKKERFSLILESASTNQTSMYLCASSSTSGIGYEQYFGPGTRLTVT.

The genes are TRBV28 and TRBJ2-4; D not certain. Germline values: CDR1 MDHEN, CDR2 SYDVKM. V lost 6 bases and J 3 bases, leaving 9 bases between the germline ends. The CDR3 spans 13 residues. The CDR3 nucleotides read TGTGCCAGCAGCACCCATGTCAAAAACATTCAGTACTTC. It yields the protein CASSTHVKNIQYF.